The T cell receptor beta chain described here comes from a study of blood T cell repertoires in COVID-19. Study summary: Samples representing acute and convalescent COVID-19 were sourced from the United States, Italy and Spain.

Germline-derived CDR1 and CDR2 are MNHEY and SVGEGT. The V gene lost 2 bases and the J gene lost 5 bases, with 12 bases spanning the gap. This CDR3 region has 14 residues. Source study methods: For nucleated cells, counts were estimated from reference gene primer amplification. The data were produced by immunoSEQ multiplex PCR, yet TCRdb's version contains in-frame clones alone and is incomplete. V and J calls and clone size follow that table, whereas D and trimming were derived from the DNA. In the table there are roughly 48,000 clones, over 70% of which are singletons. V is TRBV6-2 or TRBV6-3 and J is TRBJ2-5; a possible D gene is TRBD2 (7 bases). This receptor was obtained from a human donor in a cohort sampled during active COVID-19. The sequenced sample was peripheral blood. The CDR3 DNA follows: TGTGCCAGCAGTTACGGGGGGGCAGGGGAGACCCAGTACTTC. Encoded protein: CASSYGGAGETQYF.